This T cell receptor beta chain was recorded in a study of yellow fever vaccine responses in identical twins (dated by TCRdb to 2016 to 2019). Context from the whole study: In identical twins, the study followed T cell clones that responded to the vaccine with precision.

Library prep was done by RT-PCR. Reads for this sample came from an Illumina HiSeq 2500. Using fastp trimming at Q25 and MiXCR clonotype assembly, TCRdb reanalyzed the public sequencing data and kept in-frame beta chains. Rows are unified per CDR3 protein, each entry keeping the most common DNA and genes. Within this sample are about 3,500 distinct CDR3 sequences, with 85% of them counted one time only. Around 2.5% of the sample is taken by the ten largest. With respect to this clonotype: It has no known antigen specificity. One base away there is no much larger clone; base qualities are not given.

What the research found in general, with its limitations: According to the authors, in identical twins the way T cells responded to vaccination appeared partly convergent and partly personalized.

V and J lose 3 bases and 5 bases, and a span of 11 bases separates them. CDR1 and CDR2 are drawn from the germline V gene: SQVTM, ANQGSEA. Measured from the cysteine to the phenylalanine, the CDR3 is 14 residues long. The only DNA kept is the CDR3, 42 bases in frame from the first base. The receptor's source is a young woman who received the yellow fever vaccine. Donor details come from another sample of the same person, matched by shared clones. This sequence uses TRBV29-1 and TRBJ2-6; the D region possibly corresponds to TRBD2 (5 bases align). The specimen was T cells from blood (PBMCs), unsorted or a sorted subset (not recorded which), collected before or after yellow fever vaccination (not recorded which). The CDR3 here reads CSVDGEGRANVLTF. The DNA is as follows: TGCAGCGTTGACGGCGAGGGCAGGGCCAACGTCCTGACTTTC. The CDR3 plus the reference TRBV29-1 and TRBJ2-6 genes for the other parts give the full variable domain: SAVISQKPSRDICQRGTSLTIQCQVDSQVTMMFWYRQQPGQSLTLIATANQGSEATYESGFVIDKFPISRPNLTFSTLTVSNMSPEDSSIYLCSVDGEGRANVLTFGAGSRLTVL.